This T cell receptor (beta chain) stems from a study of esophageal squamous cell carcinoma under preoperative chemotherapy. Findings and caveats of the study: Clonal contraction, more than amplification, hit abundant clones after paclitaxel-nedaplatin.

Details on this clonotype: Its antigen is unidentified. A read error may produce the germline difference seen at one junction end.

TCRdb re-analysed the PCR reads in MiXCR, keeping a single row per CDR3 protein. The sample shows around 11,000 distinct CDR3 sequences, roughly 59% of them seen only once. Specified time point: after preoperative PTX-NDP chemotherapy. The length of the CDR3 is 14 residues. CDR1 is MNHNS and CDR2 is SASEGT in the germline V gene. The receptor was derived from a human donor with esophageal squamous cell carcinoma. The donor label of this sample is uncertain. This sample was gathered from a patient given preoperative chemotherapy. This chain connects TRBV6-1 to TRBJ2-3, with 8 bases identical to TRBD1. The CDR3 protein is CASTRQGCYDKQFF. The CDR3, as DNA: TGTGCCAGCACAAGACAGGGGTGCTACGATAAGCAGTTCTTT.